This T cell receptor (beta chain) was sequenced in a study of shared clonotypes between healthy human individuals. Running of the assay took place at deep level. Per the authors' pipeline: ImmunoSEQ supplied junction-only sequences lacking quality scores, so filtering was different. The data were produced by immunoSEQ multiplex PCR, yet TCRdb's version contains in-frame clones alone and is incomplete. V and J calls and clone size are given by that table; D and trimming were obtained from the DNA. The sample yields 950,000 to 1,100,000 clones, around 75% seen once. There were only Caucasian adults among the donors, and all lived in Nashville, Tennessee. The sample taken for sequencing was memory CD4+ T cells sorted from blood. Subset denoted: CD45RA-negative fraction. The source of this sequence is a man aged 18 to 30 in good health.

CDR3 sequence: CASSLGRGSGANVLTF. CDR3 sequence (DNA): TGTGCCAGCAGCTTAGGTAGGGGATCTGGGGCCAACGTCCTGACTTTC. This chain connects TRBV7-9 to TRBJ2-6; a weak D match, TRBD1 (5 bases). Trimming pared 1 base from V and 1 base from J, leaving 8 bases between. In germline, CDR1 is SEHNR, CDR2 FQNEAQ (reference sequence). This CDR3 is built from 16 residues.